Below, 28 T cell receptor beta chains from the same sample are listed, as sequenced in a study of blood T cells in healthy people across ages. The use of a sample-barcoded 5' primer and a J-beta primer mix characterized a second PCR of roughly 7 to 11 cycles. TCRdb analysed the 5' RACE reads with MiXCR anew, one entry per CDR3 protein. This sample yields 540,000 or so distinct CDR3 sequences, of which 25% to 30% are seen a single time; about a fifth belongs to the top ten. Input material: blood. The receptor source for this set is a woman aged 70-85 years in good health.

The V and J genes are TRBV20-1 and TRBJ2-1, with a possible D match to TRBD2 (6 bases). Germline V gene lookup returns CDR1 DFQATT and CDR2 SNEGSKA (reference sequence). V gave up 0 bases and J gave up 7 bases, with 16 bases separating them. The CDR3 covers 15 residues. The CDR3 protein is CSARDWLAGGNEQFF. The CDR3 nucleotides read TGCAGTGCTAGAGATTGGTTAGCCGGAGGGAATGAGCAGTTCTTC.

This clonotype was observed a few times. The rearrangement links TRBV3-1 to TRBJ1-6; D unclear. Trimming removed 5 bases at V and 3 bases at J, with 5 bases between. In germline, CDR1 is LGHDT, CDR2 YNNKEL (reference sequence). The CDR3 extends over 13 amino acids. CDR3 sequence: CASSDVYNSPLHF. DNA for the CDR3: TGTGCCAGCAGCGACGTCTATAATTCACCCCTCCACTTT.

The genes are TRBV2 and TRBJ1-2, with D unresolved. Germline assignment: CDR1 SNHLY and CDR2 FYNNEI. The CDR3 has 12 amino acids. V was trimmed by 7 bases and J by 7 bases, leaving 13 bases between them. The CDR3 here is CASIWGSRGYTF. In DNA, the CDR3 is TGTGCCAGCATTTGGGGTAGTCGTGGCTACACCTTC. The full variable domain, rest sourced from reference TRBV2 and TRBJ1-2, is EPEVTQTPSHQVTQMGQEVILRCVPISNHLYFYWYRQILGQKVEFLVSFYNNEISEKSEIFDDQFSVERPDGSNFTLKIRSTKLEDSAMYFCASIWGSRGYTFGSGTRLTVV.

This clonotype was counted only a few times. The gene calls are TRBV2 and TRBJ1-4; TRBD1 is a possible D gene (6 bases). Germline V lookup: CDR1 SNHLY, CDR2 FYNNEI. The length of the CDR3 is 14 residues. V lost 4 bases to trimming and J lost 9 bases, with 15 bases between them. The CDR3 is CASSGTGTLQKLFF. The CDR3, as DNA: TGTGCCAGCAGTGGAACCGGGACACTCCAAAAACTGTTTTTT.

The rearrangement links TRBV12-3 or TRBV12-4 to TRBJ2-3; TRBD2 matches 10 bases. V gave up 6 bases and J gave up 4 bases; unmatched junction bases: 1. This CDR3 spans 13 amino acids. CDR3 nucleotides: TGTGCCAGCAGAGGGACTAGCGCAGATACGCAGTATTTT. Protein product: CASRGTSADTQYF.

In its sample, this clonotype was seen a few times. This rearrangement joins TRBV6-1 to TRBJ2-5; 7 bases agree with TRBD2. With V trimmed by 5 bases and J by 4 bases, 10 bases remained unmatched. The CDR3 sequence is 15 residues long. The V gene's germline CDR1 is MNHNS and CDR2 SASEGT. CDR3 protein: CASSRTSAIGETQYF. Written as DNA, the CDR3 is TGTGCCAGCAGTCGAACTAGCGCGATCGGAGAGACCCAGTACTTC.

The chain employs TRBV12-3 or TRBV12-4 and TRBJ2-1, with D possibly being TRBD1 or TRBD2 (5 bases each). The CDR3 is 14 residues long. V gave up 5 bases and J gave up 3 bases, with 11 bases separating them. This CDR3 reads CASSPADNYNEQFF. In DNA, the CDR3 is TGTGCCAGCAGTCCAGCGGACAACTACAATGAGCAGTTCTTC.

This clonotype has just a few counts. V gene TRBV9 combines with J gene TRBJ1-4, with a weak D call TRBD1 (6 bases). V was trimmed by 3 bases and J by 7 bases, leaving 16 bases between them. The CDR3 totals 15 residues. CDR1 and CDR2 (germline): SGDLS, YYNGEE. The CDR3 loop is CASSAPQGRGEKLFF. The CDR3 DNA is TGTGCCAGCAGCGCCCCACAGGGTCGGGGTGAAAAACTGTTTTTT.

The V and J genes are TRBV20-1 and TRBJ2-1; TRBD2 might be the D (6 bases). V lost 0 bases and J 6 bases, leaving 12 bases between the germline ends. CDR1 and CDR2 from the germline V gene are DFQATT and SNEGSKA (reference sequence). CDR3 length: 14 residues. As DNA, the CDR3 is TGCAGTGCTAGAGATCCCGGGGGAGGCAATGAGCAGTTCTTC. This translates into CSARDPGGGNEQFF.

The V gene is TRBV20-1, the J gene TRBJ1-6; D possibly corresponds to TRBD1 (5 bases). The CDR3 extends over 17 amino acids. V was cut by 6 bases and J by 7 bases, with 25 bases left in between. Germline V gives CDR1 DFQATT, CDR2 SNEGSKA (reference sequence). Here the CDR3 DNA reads TGCAGTGCCCCCGGAGGGCAGGGCGGTAATTGGAATTCACCCCTCCACTTT. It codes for CSAPGGQGGNWNSPLHF.

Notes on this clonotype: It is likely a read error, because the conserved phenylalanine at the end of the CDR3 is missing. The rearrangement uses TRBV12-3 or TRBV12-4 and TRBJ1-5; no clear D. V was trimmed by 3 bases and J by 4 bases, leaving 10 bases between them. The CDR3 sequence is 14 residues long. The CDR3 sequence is CASSFAGRNQPQHV. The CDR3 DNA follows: TGTGCCAGCAGTTTTGCGGGCAGAAATCAGCCCCAGCATGTT.

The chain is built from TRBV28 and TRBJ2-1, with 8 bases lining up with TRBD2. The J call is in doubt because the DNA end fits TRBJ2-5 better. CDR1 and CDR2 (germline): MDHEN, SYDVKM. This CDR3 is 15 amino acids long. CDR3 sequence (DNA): TGTGCCAGCAGTTCCCTCGGGGGGGCCTTGGAGACCCAGTACTTC. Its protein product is CASSSLGGALETQYF.

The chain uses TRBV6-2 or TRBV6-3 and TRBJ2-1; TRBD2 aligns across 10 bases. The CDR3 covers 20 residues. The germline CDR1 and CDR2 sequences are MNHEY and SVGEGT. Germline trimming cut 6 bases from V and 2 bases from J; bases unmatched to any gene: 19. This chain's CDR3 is CASRTLAGGLPTTPYNEQFF. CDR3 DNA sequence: TGTGCCAGCAGAACCTTAGCGGGGGGCCTCCCAACAACCCCCTACAATGAGCAGTTCTTC.

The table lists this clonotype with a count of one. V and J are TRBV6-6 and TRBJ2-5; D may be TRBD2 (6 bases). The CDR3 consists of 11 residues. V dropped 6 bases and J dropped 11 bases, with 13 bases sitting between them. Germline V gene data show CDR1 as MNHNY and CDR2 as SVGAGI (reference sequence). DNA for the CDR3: TGTGCCAGCAGCGGGCCCCGGGAGCAGTACTTC. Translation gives CASSGPREQYF.

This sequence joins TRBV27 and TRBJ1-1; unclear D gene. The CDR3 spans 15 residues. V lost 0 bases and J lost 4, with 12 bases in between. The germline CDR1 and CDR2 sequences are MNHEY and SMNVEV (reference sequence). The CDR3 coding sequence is TGTGCCAGCAGTTTATCGTTTTGGGGTAGCACTGAAGCTTTCTTT. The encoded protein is CASSLSFWGSTEAFF.

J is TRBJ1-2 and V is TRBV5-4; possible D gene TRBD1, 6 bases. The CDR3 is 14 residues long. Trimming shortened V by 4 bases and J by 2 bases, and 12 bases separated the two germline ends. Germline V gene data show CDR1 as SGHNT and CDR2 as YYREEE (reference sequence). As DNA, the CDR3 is TGTGCCAGCAGCGGAAGGGGGGAGAACTATGGCTACACCTTC. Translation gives CASSGRGENYGYTF.

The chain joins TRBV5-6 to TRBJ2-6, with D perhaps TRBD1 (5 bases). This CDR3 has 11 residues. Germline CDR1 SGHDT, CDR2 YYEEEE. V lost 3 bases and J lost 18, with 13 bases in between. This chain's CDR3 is CASSSSQVRTF. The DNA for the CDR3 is TGTGCCAGCAGCTCCTCACAGGTTAGGACTTTC. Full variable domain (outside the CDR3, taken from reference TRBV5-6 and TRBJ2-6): DAGVTQSPTHLIKTRGQQVTLRCSPKSGHDTVSWYQQALGQGPQFIFQYYEEEERQRGNFPDRFSGHQFPNYSSELNVNALLLGDSALYLCASSSSQVRTFGAGSRLTVL.

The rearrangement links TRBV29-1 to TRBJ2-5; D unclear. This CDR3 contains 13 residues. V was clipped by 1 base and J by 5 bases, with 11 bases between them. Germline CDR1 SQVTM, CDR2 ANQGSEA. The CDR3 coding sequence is TGCAGCGTTGAAGTTGTGGGATGGGAGACCCAGTACTTC. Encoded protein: CSVEVVGWETQYF.

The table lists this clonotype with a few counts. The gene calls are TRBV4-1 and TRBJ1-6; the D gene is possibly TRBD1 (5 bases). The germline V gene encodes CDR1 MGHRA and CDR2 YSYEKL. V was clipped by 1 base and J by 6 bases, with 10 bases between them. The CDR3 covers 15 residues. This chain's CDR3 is CASSQVLRVNSPLHF. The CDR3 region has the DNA TGCGCCAGCAGCCAAGTTCTCAGGGTTAATTCACCCCTCCACTTT.

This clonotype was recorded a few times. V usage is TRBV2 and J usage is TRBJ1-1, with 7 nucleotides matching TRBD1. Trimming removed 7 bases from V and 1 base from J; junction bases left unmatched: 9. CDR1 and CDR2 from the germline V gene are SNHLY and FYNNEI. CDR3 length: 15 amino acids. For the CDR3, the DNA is TGTGCCAGCACCAGGGGGGGACAGTCGAACACTGAAGCTTTCTTT. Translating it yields CASTRGGQSNTEAFF.

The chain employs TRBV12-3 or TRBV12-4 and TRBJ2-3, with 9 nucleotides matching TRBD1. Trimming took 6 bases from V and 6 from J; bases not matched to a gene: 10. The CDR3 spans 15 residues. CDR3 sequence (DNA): TGTGCCAGCAGGCCACAGGGGGCCCAAACGGATACGCAGTATTTT. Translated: CASRPQGAQTDTQYF.

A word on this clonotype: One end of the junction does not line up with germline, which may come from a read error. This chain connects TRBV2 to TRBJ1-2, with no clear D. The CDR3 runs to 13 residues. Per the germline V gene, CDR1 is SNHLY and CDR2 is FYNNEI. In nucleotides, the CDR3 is TGTACCAGCAGTGTCCGGTTAGACTATGGCTACACCTTC. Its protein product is CTSSVRLDYGYTF.

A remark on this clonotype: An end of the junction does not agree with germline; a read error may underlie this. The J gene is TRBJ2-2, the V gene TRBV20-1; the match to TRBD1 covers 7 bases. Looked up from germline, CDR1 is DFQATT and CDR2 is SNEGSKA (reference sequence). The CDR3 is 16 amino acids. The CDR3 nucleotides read TGCAGTGCCAGAAAACCGGGACAGCAGAACACCGGGGAGCTGCTTTTT. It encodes CSARKPGQQNTGELLF.

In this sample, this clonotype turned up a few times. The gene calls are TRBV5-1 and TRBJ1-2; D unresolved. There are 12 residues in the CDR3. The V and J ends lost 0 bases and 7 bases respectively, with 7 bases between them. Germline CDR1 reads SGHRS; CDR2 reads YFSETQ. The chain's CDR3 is CASSLDFLGYTF. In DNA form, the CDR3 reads TGCGCCAGCAGCTTGGACTTCCTTGGCTACACCTTC.

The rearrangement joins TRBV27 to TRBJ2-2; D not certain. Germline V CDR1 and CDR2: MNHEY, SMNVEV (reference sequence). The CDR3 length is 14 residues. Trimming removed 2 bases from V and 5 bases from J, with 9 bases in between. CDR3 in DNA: TGTGCCAGCAGTTTAACGGGTAGAACCGGGGAGCTGTTTTTT. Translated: CASSLTGRTGELFF.

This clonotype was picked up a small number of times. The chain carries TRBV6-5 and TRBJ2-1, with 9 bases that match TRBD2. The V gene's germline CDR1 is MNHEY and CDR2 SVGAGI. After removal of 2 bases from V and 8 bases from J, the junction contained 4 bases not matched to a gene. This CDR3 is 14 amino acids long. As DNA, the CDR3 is TGTGCCAGCAGTTACGCGGGGGGGCTGGATGAGCAGTTCTTC. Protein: CASSYAGGLDEQFF.

The CDR3 loop is CSARVQRQYF. DNA for the CDR3: TGCAGTGCTAGAGTTCAGAGGCAGTATTTT. The chain uses TRBV20-1 and TRBJ2-3; D unresolved. CDR3 length: 10 amino acids. Germline lookup yields CDR1 DFQATT and CDR2 SNEGSKA (reference sequence). The V end lost 1 base, the J end lost 11 bases, and 7 bases lay between the germline ends.

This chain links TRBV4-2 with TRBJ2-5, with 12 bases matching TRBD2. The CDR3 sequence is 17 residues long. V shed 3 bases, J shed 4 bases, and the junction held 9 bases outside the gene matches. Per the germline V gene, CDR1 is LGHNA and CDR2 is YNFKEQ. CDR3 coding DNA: TGTGCCAGCAGCCAGTTTTTTGTGACTAGCGGGGGAGAGACCCAGTACTTC. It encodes CASSQFFVTSGGETQYF.